This T cell receptor (beta chain) originates from a study of regulatory T cells in long-lasting Graves disease. The time point: newly diagnosed GD, antithyroid drugs for less than 3 months. Researchers made the TCR library from RNA that was extracted from PBMCs. This clonotype was counted many times. The junction departs from germline at one end; a sequencing error may be responsible. The CDR3 is made up of 11 amino acids. Germline CDR1 and CDR2: SGHAT and FQNNGV. The TCR beta library used iRepertoire HTBI primers with Arm-PCR amplification of CDR3. TCRdb re-derived calls from the multiplex PCR reads in MiXCR, one entry per CDR3 protein. The sample holds around 450,000 distinct CDR3 sequences, about 16% seen once. The same sample was also studied in work on T cells in Graves' hyperthyroidism and ophthalmopathy.

Sample: peripheral blood mononuclear cells (PBMCs), taken at new diagnosis, from a patient treated with antithyroid drugs. The chain links TRBV11-2 to TRBJ1-1; 8 positions match TRBD1. The TCR was taken from a man aged 35 to 55 with Graves disease. The CDR3 sequence: CASSKDMGQVF. In DNA form, the CDR3 reads TGTGCCAGCAGCAAGGACATGGGACAGGTTTTT.